These T cell receptor beta chains were read from a single sample in a study of blood T cell repertoires in COVID-19. Clones were sequenced by immunoSEQ multiplex PCR, and TCRdb holds only the in-frame ones, with some missing. The table records 450,000 or so clones, approximately 91% of them present only once. Sequencing was done on a sample of peripheral blood. Every receptor here comes from a woman aged 40 to 50 with COVID-19, enrolled during active disease. The CDR3 runs from the conserved cysteine through the conserved F or W. D genes are given only for firm matches. Size is stated for part of the rows, as once, few or many counts, or as a class when the clone is expanded.

>.|.|TRBJ2-2|TRBV5-1
CASSLALAGNTGELFF
TGCGCCAGCAGCTTGGCCTTGGCGGGGAACACCGGGGAGCTGTTTTTT
>.|TRBD1|TRBJ1-6|TRBV30
CAWSVNRGVSYNSPLHF
TGTGCCTGGAGTGTAAACAGGGGTGTATCCTATAATTCACCCCTCCACTTT
>.|.|TRBJ2-1|TRBV24-1
CATSDLTTTTDEQFF
TGTGCCACCAGTGACCTGACTACAACCACCGATGAGCAGTTCTTC
>.|TRBD1|TRBJ2-7|TRBV7-6
CASSSPDRGHREQYF
TGTGCCAGCAGCTCTCCCGACAGGGGGCATCGGGAGCAGTACTTC
>.|TRBD1|TRBJ2-2|TRBV6-5
CASSRTGFTGELFF
TGTGCCAGCAGCAGGACAGGGTTCACCGGGGAGCTGTTTTTT
>.|.|TRBJ1-3|TRBV4-1
CASSQDPRAGNTIYF
TGCGCCAGCAGCCAAGATCCCAGGGCTGGAAACACCATATATTTT
>.|.|TRBJ1-1|TRBV6-1
CASSDLAGAYTEAFF
TGTGCCAGCAGTGATCTTGCAGGGGCTTACACTGAAGCTTTCTTT
>.|TRBD2|TRBJ2-7|TRBV7-2
CASSFSGTTAYEQYF
TGTGCCAGCAGCTTCTCCGGGACTACCGCCTACGAGCAGTACTTC
>once|.|TRBJ1-1|TRBV24-1
CATSDARVVPEAFF
TGTGCCACCAGTGATGCGCGGGTTGTTCCTGAAGCTTTCTTT
>.|.|TRBJ1-1|TRBV7-2
CASSLGGANTEAFF
TGTGCCAGCAGCTTAGGCGGGGCGAACACTGAAGCTTTCTTT
>.|.|TRBJ1-1|TRBV12-3/TRBV12-4
CASSLAGGTEAFF
TGTGCCAGCAGTTTAGCCGGGGGTACTGAAGCTTTCTTT
>.|TRBD1|TRBJ1-1|TRBV7-2
CASSSRTGSMEAFF
TGTGCCAGCAGCTCTCGGACAGGGAGTATGGAAGCTTTCTTT
>many|TRBD2|TRBJ2-3|TRBV6-4
CASSEAGGTDTQYF
TGTGCCAGCAGTGAGGCGGGAGGAACAGATACGCAGTATTTT
>few|.|TRBJ1-6|TRBV4-2
CASSQGRRSTINSPLHF
TGTGCCAGCAGCCAAGGTCGCAGGTCGACAATAAATTCACCCCTCCACTTT
>.|.|TRBJ2-1|TRBV7-2
CASSPRGGPLGSNEQFF
TGTGCCAGCAGCCCCCGCGGGGGCCCCCTGGGGAGCAATGAGCAGTTCTTC
>.|TRBD1|TRBJ1-2|TRBV28
CASSRTGYGYTF
TGTGCCAGCAGTCGGACAGGGTATGGCTACACCTTC
>.|TRBD1|TRBJ1-1|TRBV30
CAWSDRGTEAFF
TGTGCCTGGAGTGACAGGGGAACTGAAGCTTTCTTT
>.|TRBD1|TRBJ2-1|TRBV2
CASRRGLIEQFF
TGTGCCAGCAGAAGGGGGCTGATTGAGCAGTTCTTC
>.|TRBD2|TRBJ2-1|TRBV27
CASSARLAGGNEQFF
TGTGCCAGCAGTGCCCGACTAGCGGGGGGGAATGAGCAGTTCTTC
>once|.|TRBJ2-6|TRBV28
CASSPRGGAGANVLTF
TGTGCCAGCAGTCCTAGGGGGGGCGCTGGGGCCAACGTCCTGACTTTC
>.|.|TRBJ2-7|TRBV7-6
CASSLVTAGAISYEQYF
TGTGCCAGCAGCTTAGTGACGGCGGGGGCTATTTCCTACGAGCAGTACTTC
>.|TRBD1|TRBJ2-7|TRBV5-6
CASSFGTGTHEQYF
TGTGCCAGCAGCTTCGGGACAGGGACCCACGAGCAGTACTTC
>.|.|TRBJ1-2|TRBV21-1
CASSKSGGRQTNYGYTF
TGTGCCAGCAGCAAAAGCGGGGGGAGACAGACAAACTATGGCTACACCTTC
>.|.|TRBJ2-7|TRBV19
CASSTTTGRPGRHEQYF
TGTGCCAGTAGTACCACTACGGGACGCCCGGGGAGGCACGAGCAGTACTTC
>once|TRBD2|TRBJ2-5|TRBV7-3
CASSLRASGGQETQYF
TGTGCCAGCAGCTTAAGGGCTAGCGGGGGGCAAGAGACCCAGTACTTC
>.|TRBD2|TRBJ2-1|TRBV4-1
CASSQETSGGPLNEQFF
TGCGCCAGCAGCCAAGAAACCAGCGGGGGGCCCCTCAATGAGCAGTTCTTC
>.|.|TRBJ1-1|TRBV18
CASSPTVPNTEAFF
TGTGCCAGCTCACCTACAGTCCCGAACACTGAAGCTTTCTTT
>.|TRBD2|TRBJ2-1|TRBV5-1
CASSLGLAGDLLRNEQFF
TGCGCCAGCAGCTTGGGACTAGCGGGAGACCTACTACGGAATGAGCAGTTCTTC
>.|TRBD1|TRBJ1-5|TRBV2
CASSGGQGDQPQHF
TGTGCCAGCAGTGGAGGGCAGGGGGATCAGCCCCAGCATTTT
>.|.|TRBJ2-2|TRBV24-1
CATLNPQGHTGELFF
TGTGCCACCTTGAACCCCCAGGGGCACACCGGGGAGCTGTTTTTT
>many|TRBD2|TRBJ2-7|TRBV6-5
CAVRGAQLPEQYF
TGTGCCGTGCGGGGGGCGCAGCTTCCCGAGCAGTACTTC
>.|.|TRBJ1-6|TRBV27
CASSWGQNSPLHF
TGTGCCAGCAGCTGGGGGCAGAATTCACCCCTCCACTTT
>.|TRBD1|TRBJ1-5|TRBV28
CASGLSDRAQGHF
TGTGCCAGCGGACTATCGGACAGGGCCCAGGGGCATTTT
>.|TRBD2|TRBJ2-1|TRBV4-2
CASSQGKGLAGGEQFF
TGTGCCAGCAGCCAAGGGAAGGGACTAGCGGGGGGTGAGCAGTTCTTC
>.|TRBD1|TRBJ1-3|TRBV28
CASISGTGYGNTIYF
TGTGCCAGCATCTCCGGGACAGGGTATGGAAACACCATATATTTT
>.|.|TRBJ1-1|TRBV7-8
CASSFWQGNTEAFF
TGTGCCAGCAGCTTCTGGCAGGGGAACACTGAAGCTTTCTTT
>once|TRBD1|TRBJ1-4|TRBV9
CASSTDSDRGHSNEKLFF
TGTGCCAGCAGCACGGACTCGGACAGGGGGCATTCTAATGAAAAACTGTTTTTT
>.|.|TRBJ1-1|TRBV2
CASSEASNRAEAFF
TGTGCCAGCAGTGAAGCGTCCAATCGGGCTGAAGCTTTCTTT
>.|TRBD1|TRBJ1-5|TRBV29-1
CSVRDRGFGGGQPQHF
TGCAGCGTTCGGGACAGGGGCTTTGGGGGAGGTCAGCCCCAGCATTTT
>.|.|TRBJ1-2|TRBV18
CATGEGGYTF
TGTGCCACAGGGGAAGGCGGCTACACCTTC
>many|.|TRBJ2-7|TRBV7-9
CASSLEYYEQYF
TGTGCCAGCAGCTTAGAATACTACGAGCAGTACTTC
>.|.|TRBJ2-5|TRBV11-1
CASSPWAAVQETQYF
TGTGCCAGCAGCCCCTGGGCCGCCGTCCAAGAGACCCAGTACTTC
>.|.|TRBJ1-3|TRBV20-1
CSASIGNTIYF
TGCAGTGCTAGTATAGGAAACACCATATATTTT
>.|TRBD1|TRBJ1-1|TRBV27
CASSKTGSNTEAFF
TGTGCCAGCAGTAAGACAGGGTCAAACACTGAAGCTTTCTTT
>.|TRBD2|TRBJ2-1|TRBV28
CASSPGLAGGYNEQFF
TGTGCCAGCAGCCCAGGACTAGCGGGGGGTTACAATGAGCAGTTCTTC
>.|TRBD1|TRBJ1-6|TRBV2
CASSGPQGARNSPLHF
TGTGCCAGCAGCGGACCACAGGGGGCGAGAAATTCACCCCTCCACTTT
>.|TRBD2|TRBJ2-7|TRBV25-1
CASSQGGAYEQYF
TGTGCCAGCAGTCAGGGAGGGGCCTACGAGCAGTACTTC
>.|TRBD1|TRBJ1-2|TRBV5-1
CASSFPPGQGANYGYTF
TGCGCCAGCAGCTTCCCCCCAGGACAGGGGGCTAACTATGGCTACACCTTC
>.|TRBD1|TRBJ1-2|TRBV6-5
CASSRQGNHGYTF
TGTGCCAGCAGTCGACAGGGGAATCATGGCTACACCTTC
>.|TRBD1|TRBJ1-2|TRBV11-2
CASSRGQNYGYTF
TGTGCCAGCAGCCGGGGACAGAACTATGGCTACACCTTC
>.|.|TRBJ1-1|TRBV6-5
CASSYSTVGTEAFF
TGTGCCAGCAGTTACTCGACAGTTGGAACTGAAGCTTTCTTT
>.|.|TRBJ1-6|TRBV5-6
CASSFRTARNSPLHF
TGTGCCAGCAGCTTTAGGACAGCTAGAAATTCACCCCTCCACTTT
>.|.|TRBJ1-5|TRBV28
CASSRLGQLRPQHF
TGTGCCAGCAGTCGTCTTGGACAGCTACGGCCCCAGCATTTT
>.|.|TRBJ1-2|TRBV4-1
CASSQAREDDYGYTF
TGCGCCAGCAGCCAGGCGAGGGAAGACGACTATGGCTACACCTTC
>.|.|TRBJ2-6|TRBV7-3
CASSLTATAGANVLTF
TGTGCCAGCAGCTTAACTGCGACAGCTGGGGCCAACGTCCTGACTTTC